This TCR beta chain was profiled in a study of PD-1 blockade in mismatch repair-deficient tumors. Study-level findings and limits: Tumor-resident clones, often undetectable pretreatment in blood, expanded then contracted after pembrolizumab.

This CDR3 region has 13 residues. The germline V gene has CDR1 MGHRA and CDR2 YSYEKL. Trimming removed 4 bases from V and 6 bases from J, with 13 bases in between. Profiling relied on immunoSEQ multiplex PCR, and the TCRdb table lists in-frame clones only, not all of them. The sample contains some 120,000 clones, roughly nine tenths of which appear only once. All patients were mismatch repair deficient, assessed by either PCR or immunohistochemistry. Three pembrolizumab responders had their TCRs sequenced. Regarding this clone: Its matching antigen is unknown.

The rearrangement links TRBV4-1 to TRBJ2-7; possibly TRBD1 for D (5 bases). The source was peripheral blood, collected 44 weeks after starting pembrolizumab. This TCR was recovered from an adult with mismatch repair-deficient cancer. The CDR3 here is CASSPRAQGEQYF. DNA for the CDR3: TGCGCCAGCAGCCCCCGGGCGCAGGGCGAGCAGTACTTC.